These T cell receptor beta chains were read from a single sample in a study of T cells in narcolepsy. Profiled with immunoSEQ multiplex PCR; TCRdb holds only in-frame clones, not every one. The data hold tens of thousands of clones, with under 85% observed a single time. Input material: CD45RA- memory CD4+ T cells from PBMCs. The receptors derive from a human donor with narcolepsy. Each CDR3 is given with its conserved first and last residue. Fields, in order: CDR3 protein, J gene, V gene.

cdr3_aa: CASSLSGGPPYTQYF
j_call: TRBJ2-3
v_call: TRBV7-3

cdr3_aa: CASSTRGLATGEQFF
j_call: TRBJ2-1
v_call: TRBV7-2

cdr3_aa: CASNRDSYEQYF
j_call: TRBJ2-7
v_call: TRBV5-4

cdr3_aa: CATSGQGDQPQHF
j_call: TRBJ1-5
v_call: TRBV10-3

cdr3_aa: CASSVDSFGGGLLTDTQYF
j_call: TRBJ2-3
v_call: TRBV9

cdr3_aa: CASSVTSGSGTQYF
j_call: TRBJ2-3
v_call: TRBV10-1

cdr3_aa: CASSETGTDTQYF
j_call: TRBJ2-3
v_call: TRBV2

cdr3_aa: CASSSLAGGPQETQYF
j_call: TRBJ2-5
v_call: TRBV5-1

cdr3_aa: CASRQRLAGGKSYEQYF
j_call: TRBJ2-7
v_call: TRBV5-1

cdr3_aa: CASSGPGTDSNQPQHF
j_call: TRBJ1-5
v_call: TRBV19

cdr3_aa: CASSGRRILINQPQHF
j_call: TRBJ1-5
v_call: TRBV6-4

cdr3_aa: CASSPSASTDTQYF
j_call: TRBJ2-3
v_call: TRBV18

cdr3_aa: CAVGQGPWSGPLHF
j_call: TRBJ1-6
v_call: TRBV21-1

cdr3_aa: CSAGEATGNEQFF
j_call: TRBJ2-1
v_call: TRBV29-1

cdr3_aa: CASSRTGTGVVDEQFF
j_call: TRBJ2-1
v_call: TRBV14